The 14 T cell receptor beta chains below were found in one sample sequenced in a study of T cells in Graves' hyperthyroidism and ophthalmopathy. Amplification of TCR beta CDR3 regions was performed using RNA transcripts as template. First-round RT-PCR of the TCR CDR3 relied on the HTBI primer set. TCRdb analysed the multiplex PCR reads with MiXCR anew, one entry per CDR3 protein. This table holds a few hundred thousand distinct CDR3 sequences, 15% to 19% found once. The specimen was blood. All receptors come from a woman aged 25-40 years with Graves' hyperthyroidism.

The gene calls are TRBV3-1 and TRBJ2-3; D is uncertain. CDR1 LGHDT and CDR2 YNNKEL come from the germline V gene (reference sequence). Trimming removed 0 bases from V and 4 bases from J, with 8 bases in between. The CDR3 consists of 14 residues. CDR3 residues: CASSQDTSSDTQYF. The CDR3, as DNA: TGTGCCAGCAGCCAAGATACGAGTTCAGATACGCAGTATTTT.

In its sample, this clonotype was seen many times. The rearrangement uses TRBV7-2 and TRBJ2-1; 13 bases agree with TRBD2. The trim removed 5 bases at V and 7 bases at J, leaving 14 bases unmatched. Germline V lookup: CDR1 SGHTA, CDR2 FQGNSA. The CDR3 is made up of 18 amino acids. CDR3 in amino acids: CASSPGRTSGSRGNEQFF. The CDR3 nucleotides read TGTGCCAGCAGCCCAGGCCGGACTAGCGGGAGTCGGGGGAATGAGCAGTTCTTC. Variable domain in full (rest from reference TRBV7-2 and TRBJ2-1): GAGVSQSPSNKVTEKGKDVELRCDPISGHTALYWYRQSLGQGLEFLIYFQGNSAPDKSGLPSDRFSAERTGGSVSTLTIQRTQQEDSAVYLCASSPGRTSGSRGNEQFFGPGTRLTVL.

The sample holds a few counts of this clonotype. The chain uses TRBV7-9 and TRBJ2-6, with D possibly matching TRBD1 (6 bases). V lost 1 base, J lost 2 bases, and 15 bases lay in between. Germline CDR1 SEHNR, CDR2 FQNEAQ (reference sequence). The CDR3 extends over 18 amino acids. The CDR3 bases are TGTGCCAGCAGCTTAGGGCCTCTCAGGGGAACTGGGGCCAACGTCCTGACTTTC. The encoded protein is CASSLGPLRGTGANVLTF.

The chain carries TRBV3-1 and TRBJ2-2; TRBD1 aligns across 7 bases. The germline gives CDR1 LGHDT, CDR2 YNNKEL (reference sequence). CDR3 length equals 16 residues. V was pared by 1 base and J by 2 bases, with 4 bases of the junction left unmatched. In DNA form, the CDR3 reads TGTGCCAGCAGCCAAGCTCCAGGGGGAAACACCGGGGAGCTGTTTTTT. Translating it yields CASSQAPGGNTGELFF. Full variable domain (rest looked up from reference TRBV3-1 and TRBJ2-2): DTAVSQTPKYLVTQMGNDKSIKCEQNLGHDTMYWYKQDSKKFLKIMFSYNNKELIINETVPNRFSPKSPDKAHLNLHINSLELGDSAVYFCASSQAPGGNTGELFFGEGSRLTVL.

The V call is TRBV6-1, the J call TRBJ2-7; TRBD2 matches at 10 bases. Germline V gene sequence: CDR1 MNHNS, CDR2 SASEGT. The CDR3 totals 15 residues. Germline trimming cut 6 bases from V and 3 bases from J; bases unmatched to any gene: 8. As DNA, the CDR3 is TGTGCCAGCAGCCCGGGGGCTAGCGGGGGCTACGAGCAGTACTTC. Its translation is CASSPGASGGYEQYF.

The rearrangement uses TRBV12-5 and TRBJ2-1; the match to TRBD2 covers 11 bases. The CDR3 loop spans 17 amino acids. V trimming: 0 bases; J trimming: 8 bases; junction bases outside the gene matches: 9. The V gene's germline CDR1 is LGHNT and CDR2 FRNRAP. CDR3 protein: CASGLVPIAGGLYEQFF. As DNA, the CDR3 is TGTGCTAGTGGTTTGGTGCCGATAGCGGGAGGGCTATATGAGCAGTTCTTC.

This clonotype appeared a few times. This sequence joins TRBV6-6 and TRBJ2-1; 10 positions agree with TRBD1. The length of the CDR3 is 15 residues. Germline V CDR1 and CDR2: MNHNY, SVGAGI (reference sequence). Unmatched junction bases numbered 0, after V lost 0 bases and J lost 4 bases. The DNA for the CDR3 is TGTGCCAGCAGTTACTCGGGACAGGGGTACAATGAGCAGTTCTTC. This translates into CASSYSGQGYNEQFF.

The rearrangement links TRBV7-3 to TRBJ2-5; 7 bases map to TRBD1. V gave up 1 base and J gave up 0 bases; unmatched junction bases: 11. The CDR3 spans 18 residues. Germline V gene data show CDR1 as SGHTA and CDR2 as FQGTGA. The CDR3 reads CASSLRPPGQIHQETQYF. The CDR3 DNA is TGTGCCAGCAGCTTAAGGCCTCCGGGACAGATTCACCAAGAGACCCAGTACTTC.

Ten or more counts support this clonotype. As DNA, the CDR3 is TGTGCCTGGAGCACCCCGACCCCACGGAACACCGGGGAGCTGTTTTTT. Encoded protein: CAWSTPTPRNTGELFF. The gene calls are TRBV30 and TRBJ2-2; D is ambiguous. CDR3 length: 16 residues. V was clipped by 3 bases and J by 1 base, with 15 bases between them. CDR1 is GTSNPN, CDR2 SVGIG, per germline (reference sequence).

The V call is TRBV7-9, the J call TRBJ2-5; no reliable D call. The V gene's germline CDR1 is SEHNR and CDR2 FQNEAQ (reference sequence). CDR3 length equals 16 residues. Trimming stripped 5 bases from V and 0 bases from J, with 16 bases between. CDR3 residues: CASSHRDLVYQETQYF. The CDR3 DNA follows: TGTGCCAGCAGCCACCGCGACCTCGTGTACCAAGAGACCCAGTACTTC.

This clonotype appeared many times. The chain carries TRBV7-3 and TRBJ1-1, with 7 bases matching TRBD1. V gave up 0 bases and J gave up 7 bases; unmatched junction bases: 5. The germline CDR1 and CDR2 sequences are SGHTA and FQGTGA. CDR3 length: 14 amino acids. CDR3 sequence: CASSLTSGDSEAFF. In nucleotides, the CDR3 is TGTGCCAGCAGCTTAACGAGCGGGGACAGTGAAGCTTTCTTT.

This clonotype has a handful of counts. The chain is built from TRBV9 and TRBJ2-3; the match to TRBD2 covers 8 bases. The CDR3 sequence is 16 residues long. The J segment lost 4 bases and the V segment lost 0 bases, leaving 7 bases of the junction unmatched. CDR1 and CDR2 (germline): SGDLS, YYNGEE. The CDR3 here is CASSVAGSGNPDTQYF. DNA for the CDR3: TGTGCCAGCAGCGTAGCCGGTAGCGGGAACCCAGATACGCAGTATTTT.

The chain uses TRBV7-2 and TRBJ2-7; 8 nucleotides match TRBD2. V lost 2 bases, J lost 4 bases, and 10 bases stayed unmatched. This CDR3 comprises 16 residues. Per germline, CDR1 SGHTA and CDR2 FQGNSA. The CDR3 DNA follows: TGTGCCAGCAGCTTAAAAGGACCGGGAGGGCGGTACGAGCAGTACTTC. Amino acid sequence: CASSLKGPGGRYEQYF.

The chain couples TRBV9 to TRBJ1-1; D is ambiguous. The CDR3 is 14 residues long. The germline V and J ends were trimmed by 0 bases and 5 bases, with 11 bases remaining between them. Per the germline V gene, CDR1 is SGDLS and CDR2 is YYNGEE. CDR3 in amino acids: CASSVGPVGTEAFF. Here the CDR3 DNA reads TGTGCCAGCAGCGTAGGTCCCGTGGGGACTGAAGCTTTCTTT. The whole variable domain, remainder taken from reference TRBV9 and TRBJ1-1, is DSGVTQTPKHLITATGQRVTLRCSPRSGDLSVYWYQQSLDQGLQFLIQYYNGEERAKGNILERFSAQQFPDLHSELNLSSLELGDSALYFCASSVGPVGTEAFFGQGTRLTVV.